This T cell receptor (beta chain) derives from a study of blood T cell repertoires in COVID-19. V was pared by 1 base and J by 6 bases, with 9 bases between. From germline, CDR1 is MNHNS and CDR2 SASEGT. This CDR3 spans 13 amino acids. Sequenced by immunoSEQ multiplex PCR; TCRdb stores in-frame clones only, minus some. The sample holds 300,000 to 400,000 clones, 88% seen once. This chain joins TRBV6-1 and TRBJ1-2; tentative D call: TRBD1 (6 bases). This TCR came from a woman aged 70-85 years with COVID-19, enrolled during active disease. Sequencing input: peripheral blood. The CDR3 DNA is TGTGCCAGCAGTGAAGGGCCAGGGGATGGCTACACCTTC. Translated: CASSEGPGDGYTF.